This is a list of T cell receptor beta chains from one sample in a study of cytomegalovirus exposure and HLA in healthy donors. Method: immunoSEQ multiplex PCR; TCRdb's copy keeps in-frame clones and lacks some. The top ten clones hold around 7% of a sample with some 89,000 clones, 85% of them seen once. Source material: PBMCs. These receptors all stem from a man in his forties or fifties in good health and CMV-seropositive. CDR3s include the opening cysteine and the closing phenylalanine or tryptophan. The D gene is left open where the match is weak. A row's size may be missing; if present it is once, few, many or a size class.

CDR3 protein,CDR3 DNA,D gene,J gene,clone size,V gene
CATSAGGYGYTF,TGTGCCACCAGCGCAGGGGGCTATGGCTACACCTTC,TRBD1,TRBJ1-2,.,TRBV15
CASSRVGLGSDTQYF,TGCGCCAGCAGCAGGGTGGGACTAGGGTCAGATACGCAGTATTTT,TRBD2,TRBJ2-3,.,TRBV5-1
CASSPAVGGSDTQYF,TGTGCCAGCTCACCGGCCGTTGGAGGGTCTGATACGCAGTATTTT,.,TRBJ2-3,.,TRBV18
CASSLLAGGSTDTQYF,TGTGCCAGTAGCCTTCTAGCGGGGGGCAGCACAGATACGCAGTATTTT,TRBD2,TRBJ2-3,.,TRBV19
CASSLDNRGGELFF,TGCGCCAGCAGCTTGGATAATAGAGGCGGGGAGCTGTTTTTT,.,TRBJ2-2,.,TRBV5-1
CASRVDRVPSPLHF,TGTGCCAGTAGAGTGGACAGGGTACCCTCACCCCTCCACTTT,TRBD1,TRBJ1-6,.,TRBV19
CALQGTGQGRYEQYF,TGTGCTCTACAGGGCACGGGACAGGGTCGCTACGAGCAGTACTTC,TRBD1,TRBJ2-7,few,TRBV15
CASSLGQATNYGYTF,TGTGCCAGCAGTTTAGGACAGGCCACTAACTATGGCTACACCTTC,TRBD1,TRBJ1-2,.,TRBV28
CASSLGIDQPQHF,TGTGCCAGCAGCTTGGGTATCGATCAGCCCCAGCATTTT,.,TRBJ1-5,.,TRBV5-4
CASSLAGTEIYNEQFF,TGCGCCAGCAGCCTGGCCGGGACAGAGATTTACAATGAGCAGTTCTTC,TRBD1,TRBJ2-1,.,TRBV5-1
CASSLEVAGGKTDTQYF,TGCGCCAGCAGCTTGGAGGTGGCGGGAGGGAAGACAGATACGCAGTATTTT,TRBD2,TRBJ2-3,few,TRBV5-1
CASSRGGKLFF,TGTGCCAGCAGCCGAGGCGGAAAACTGTTTTTT,.,TRBJ1-4,.,TRBV7-9
CASSCPKTATNEKLFF,TGTGCCAGCAGCTGTCCGAAAACGGCAACTAATGAAAAACTGTTTTTT,.,TRBJ1-4,.,TRBV7-2
CASSISGTGGTEAFF,TGTGCCAGCAGCATTTCCGGGACAGGGGGCACTGAAGCTTTCTTT,TRBD1,TRBJ1-1,.,TRBV7-3
CASSPWGGGSEKLFF,TGTGCCAGCAGTCCATGGGGGGGTGGATCGGAAAAACTGTTTTTT,.,TRBJ1-4,.,TRBV28
CASSFKTSGLGDTQYF,TGCGCCAGCAGCTTTAAAACTAGCGGGCTGGGAGATACGCAGTATTTT,TRBD2,TRBJ2-3,.,TRBV5-1
CASSRPGQSGNQPQHF,TGTGCCAGCAGTCGACCGGGACAGAGTGGTAATCAGCCCCAGCATTTT,TRBD1,TRBJ1-5,.,TRBV6-6
CASSPDPIRVGESTDTQYF,TGTGCCAGCAGCCCGGACCCGATCAGGGTCGGTGAGAGCACAGATACGCAGTATTTT,.,TRBJ2-3,.,TRBV5-4
CASSLAGGLSYEQYF,TGCGCCAGCAGCTTGGCCGGGGGACTCTCCTACGAGCAGTACTTC,.,TRBJ2-7,.,TRBV5-1
CSSSLGTSGTVYNEQFF,TGTTCCAGCAGCTTAGGGACTAGCGGGACCGTATACAATGAGCAGTTCTTC,TRBD2,TRBJ2-1,.,TRBV7-9
CASRDRVVAKNIQYF,TGTGCCAGCAGGGACAGGGTAGTGGCCAAAAACATTCAGTACTTC,TRBD1,TRBJ2-4,.,TRBV2
CASGDSSYEQYF,TGTGCCAGCGGAGACAGCTCCTACGAGCAGTACTTC,.,TRBJ2-7,.,TRBV6-1
CASSGLGLQETQYF,TGTGCCAGCAGCGGATTGGGACTGCAAGAGACCCAGTACTTC,.,TRBJ2-5,.,TRBV11-3
CASSQEVQSLEQYF,TGCGCCAGCAGCCAAGAGGTACAGTCGCTCGAGCAGTACTTC,.,TRBJ2-7,.,TRBV4-1
CASSQTTGTSLEQYF,TGCGCCAGCAGCCAAACAACAGGGACGTCCCTCGAGCAGTACTTC,.,TRBJ2-7,.,TRBV4-1
CASSPGSEQFF,TGTGCCAGCAGCCCGGGGAGTGAGCAGTTCTTC,.,TRBJ2-1,few,TRBV9
CASSTRDSLNTIYF,TGTGCCAGCAGCACGAGGGACAGTTTAAACACCATATATTTT,TRBD1,TRBJ1-3,.,TRBV7-9
CASGPSYNEQFF,TGTGCCAGCGGCCCATCCTACAATGAGCAGTTCTTC,.,TRBJ2-1,.,TRBV7-2
CASRVISYGYTF,TGTGCCAGCAGGGTCATCAGCTATGGCTACACCTTC,.,TRBJ1-2,.,TRBV2
CASSPPRNTGELFF,TGTGCCAGCTCACCACCCAGAAACACCGGGGAGCTGTTTTTT,.,TRBJ2-2,.,TRBV18
CASSLGSGGAYSPLHF,TGCGCCAGCAGCTTGGGTTCAGGGGGCGCATATTCACCCCTCCACTTT,TRBD1,TRBJ1-6,medium-sized,TRBV5-1
CASSWNERGLGNEQFF,TGTGCCAGCAGCTGGAACGAGCGGGGGTTGGGCAATGAGCAGTTCTTC,TRBD2,TRBJ2-1,.,TRBV11-3
CASSPLGTGAYEQYF,TGTGCCAGCTCACCCTTGGGGACAGGGGCCTACGAGCAGTACTTC,TRBD1,TRBJ2-7,.,TRBV18
CASSEGQGRNSPLHF,TGTGCCAGCAGTGAAGGACAGGGGAGGAATTCACCCCTCCACTTT,TRBD1,TRBJ1-6,.,TRBV6-1
CASSQETSGGPGDTQYF,TGTGCCAGCAGCCAGGAGACTAGCGGGGGGCCGGGAGATACGCAGTATTTT,TRBD2,TRBJ2-3,.,TRBV4-2
CASSFSASTGGRAEQFF,TGTGCCAGCAGCTTCTCGGCCTCGACAGGGGGGCGCGCTGAGCAGTTCTTC,TRBD1,TRBJ2-1,.,TRBV11-2
CASSLAAGNTEAFF,TGTGCCAGCAGCTTAGCGGCGGGGAACACTGAAGCTTTCTTT,.,TRBJ1-1,once,TRBV7-9
CASSGQIQETQYF,TGTGCCAGCAGTGGACAGATCCAAGAGACCCAGTACTTC,.,TRBJ2-5,.,TRBV6-1
CASSLAGDRGRETQYF,TGTGCTAGCAGCTTAGCCGGGGACAGGGGGCGAGAGACCCAGTACTTC,TRBD1,TRBJ2-5,.,TRBV7-7
CASRSIAGGTNEQFF,TGTGCCAGCAGGTCCATAGCGGGGGGAACCAATGAGCAGTTCTTC,TRBD2,TRBJ2-1,.,TRBV4-2
CASSNGGGYEQYF,TGTGCCAGTAGTAACGGGGGGGGCTACGAGCAGTACTTC,TRBD2,TRBJ2-7,.,TRBV19
CASSIVQTGNYGYTF,TGTGCCAGTAGTATAGTTCAGACGGGGAACTATGGCTACACCTTC,.,TRBJ1-2,.,TRBV19
CASSPHSGGTSGRGDTGELFF,TGTGCCAGCAGCCCCCACTCTGGAGGGACTAGCGGGAGGGGTGATACCGGGGAGCTGTTTTTT,TRBD2,TRBJ2-2,.,TRBV9
CASHRADTEAFF,TGTGCCAGCCACAGGGCGGACACTGAAGCTTTCTTT,.,TRBJ1-1,.,TRBV6-1
CASSQVDSAAGGDGYTF,TGTGCCAGCAGCCAAGTGGATTCGGCTGCAGGGGGCGACGGCTACACCTTC,TRBD1,TRBJ1-2,.,TRBV4-2